One and the same sample provided the 27 T cell receptor beta chains below, sequenced in a study of T cell changes during pregnancy in multiple sclerosis. Sequencing used immunoSEQ multiplex PCR; TCRdb keeps in-frame clones, though not all of them. Of under 50,000 clones listed, 70% to 90% are singletons. The sample was CD4+ T cells from peripheral blood mononuclear cells, taken after pregnancy. The receptors come from a female donor with multiple sclerosis, enrolled in a pregnancy study.

The chain recombines TRBV9 with TRBJ2-3; unclear D gene. The CDR3 extends over 15 amino acids. Germline CDR1 and CDR2: SGDLS and YYNGEE. The V end was cut by 3 bases, the J end by 2 bases, with 13 bases between. The CDR3 sequence: CASSAGTVSTDTQYF. The CDR3 region has the DNA TGTGCCAGCAGCGCCGGAACAGTTTCCACAGATACGCAGTATTTT.

The chain couples TRBV5-1 to TRBJ2-1; D call uncertain. This CDR3 spans 11 amino acids. Trimming shortened V by 4 bases and J by 5 bases, and 4 bases separated the two germline ends. The germline gives CDR1 SGHRS, CDR2 YFSETQ. CDR3 coding DNA: TGCGCCAGCAGCCCGGACAATGAGCAGTTCTTC. Translating gives CASSPDNEQFF.

The V and J genes are TRBV6-6 and TRBJ2-7; 7 bases are a match to TRBD2. Germline V lookup: CDR1 MNHNY, CDR2 SVGAGI (reference sequence). V lost 0 bases, J lost 2 bases, and 4 bases stayed unmatched. The CDR3 has 15 residues. CDR3 bases: TGTGCCAGCAGTTACTCAACTAGCGTAGCCTACGAGCAGTACTTC. Translated, it gives CASSYSTSVAYEQYF.

The V gene is TRBV21-1, the J gene TRBJ1-4; the D call TRBD1 from the table was never checked on the DNA. TRBV21-1 is designated a pseudogene. This CDR3 is built from 16 residues. CDR3 loop: CASSTDTTGRNEKLFF. CDR3 sequence (DNA): TGTGCCAGCAGCACCGATACGACAGGAAGGAATGAAAAACTGTTTTTT.

Only one count was recorded for this clone. The rearrangement joins TRBV14 to TRBJ1-5; no clear D. The CDR3 is made up of 14 amino acids. The V end was cut by 1 base, the J end by 3 bases, with 7 bases between. CDR1 and CDR2 (germline): SGHDN, FVKESK. The CDR3 coding sequence is TGTGCCAGCAGCCAAGCCAGTTCCAATCAGCCCCAGCATTTT. Its protein product is CASSQASSNQPQHF. Filled out from reference TRBV14 and TRBJ1-5, the complete variable domain reads EAGVTQFPSHSVIEKGQTVTLRCDPISGHDNLYWYRRVMGKEIKFLLHFVKESKQDESGMPNNRFLAERTGGTYSTLKVQPAELEDSGVYFCASSQASSNQPQHFGDGTRLSIL.

This chain connects TRBV5-6 to TRBJ2-5; 10 bases fit TRBD2. The V gene end was trimmed by 0 bases and the J gene end by 5 bases; junction bases not matched to a gene: 7. Germline assignment: CDR1 SGHDT and CDR2 YYEEEE. The CDR3 is 16 residues long. The CDR3 loop reads CASSLESSGSTETQYF. The DNA for the CDR3 is TGTGCCAGCAGCTTGGAATCTAGCGGGAGTACGGAGACCCAGTACTTC.

The chain is built from TRBV6-1 and TRBJ2-7; D gene unclear. The V gene lost 4 bases and the J gene lost 2 bases, with 3 bases spanning the gap. The CDR3 is 11 amino acids. CDR1 MNHNS and CDR2 SASEGT come from the germline V gene. CDR3: CASSATYEQYF. The CDR3 coding sequence is TGTGCCAGCAGTGCCACCTACGAGCAGTACTTC.

CDR3 region: CASSVGTGGLAKNIQYF. CDR3 DNA: TGTGCCAGCAGCGTAGGGACCGGGGGACTAGCCAAAAACATTCAGTACTTC. The rearrangement links TRBV7-2 to TRBJ2-4; possibly TRBD2 for D (6 bases). V lost 5 bases, J lost 0 bases, and 17 bases lay in between. The CDR3 is 17 residues long. Per the germline V gene, CDR1 is SGHTA and CDR2 is FQGNSA.

The rearrangement links TRBV18 to TRBJ1-5, with a tentative D call TRBD1 (5 bases). CDR1 is KGHSH, CDR2 LQKENI, per germline. The V and J ends lost 6 bases and 5 bases respectively, with 20 bases between them. The CDR3 consists of 16 residues. This CDR3 is CASSPSGTLRDQPQHF. CDR3 nucleotide sequence: TGTGCCAGCTCCCCATCCGGGACTCTGAGAGATCAGCCCCAGCATTTT.

The chain has TRBV5-4 and TRBJ2-5; D perhaps matches TRBD1 (5 bases). Per germline, CDR1 SGHNT and CDR2 YYREEE (reference sequence). Trimming stripped 2 bases from V and 5 bases from J, with 16 bases between. The CDR3 is 15 residues long. The CDR3 sequence is CASSFRSGLRETQYF. The CDR3 coding sequence is TGTGCCAGCAGCTTCCGATCAGGGTTGCGGGAGACCCAGTACTTC.

This clone was seen a single time. The gene calls are TRBV18 and TRBJ1-4, with D tentatively TRBD1 (6 bases). The CDR3 has 16 amino acids. CDR1 is KGHSH and CDR2 is LQKENI in the germline V gene. Trimming cost V 2 bases and J 4 bases, with 14 bases left between them. CDR3 loop: CASSPSRTVLNEKLFF. Here the CDR3 DNA reads TGTGCCAGCTCACCATCCAGGACAGTACTTAATGAAAAACTGTTTTTT.

J is TRBJ2-3 and V is TRBV7-2; D is ambiguous. Trimming left V 1 base short and J 1 base short, with 6 bases between. The CDR3 loop spans 14 amino acids. Germline loops: CDR1 SGHTA, CDR2 FQGNSA. Written as DNA, the CDR3 is TGTGCCAGCAGCTTAGATGCGGGCACAGATACGCAGTATTTT. It yields the protein CASSLDAGTDTQYF.

This clone showed up just once. The rearrangement links TRBV7-2 to TRBJ2-3; a weak D match, TRBD2 (5 bases). Germline CDR1 SGHTA, CDR2 FQGNSA. The CDR3 has 14 amino acids. Trimming pared 0 bases from V and 8 bases from J, leaving 12 bases between. Here the CDR3 reads CASSLAGAFATQYF. CDR3 sequence (DNA): TGTGCCAGCAGCTTAGCGGGAGCTTTCGCTACGCAGTATTTT.

This clone was observed a handful of times. Distinct nucleotide sequences in the sample also encode this CDR3. This chain connects TRBV29-1 to TRBJ1-1, with TRBD1 matching 8 bases. V lost 6 bases to trimming and J lost 2 bases; unmatched junction nucleotides: 2. The germline gives CDR1 SQVTM, CDR2 ANQGSEA. There are 12 residues in the CDR3. CDR3 DNA: TGCAGCGTAGGACAGGGTAACACTGAAGCTTTCTTT. It encodes CSVGQGNTEAFF.

The gene calls are TRBV7-2 and TRBJ1-1; no reliable D call. Germline CDR1 reads SGHTA; CDR2 reads FQGNSA. The V end lost 5 bases, the J end lost 1 base, and 17 bases lay between the germline ends. CDR3 size: 16 residues. The CDR3, as DNA: TGTGCCAGCAGCCCCTTTTCGACAATTCGGAACACTGAAGCTTTCTTT. It encodes CASSPFSTIRNTEAFF.

This clone has only one observation. CDR3 loop: CASSSTNPSYNEQFF. CDR3 DNA sequence: TGTGCCAGCAGTTCGACTAACCCTTCCTACAATGAGCAGTTCTTC. This sequence joins TRBV28 and TRBJ2-1, with D possibly TRBD2 on 5 matching bases. Germline assignment: CDR1 MDHEN and CDR2 SYDVKM. The CDR3 totals 15 residues. V was pared by 4 bases and J by 1 base, with 11 bases between.

This sequence joins TRBV7-9 and TRBJ1-2, with 8 nucleotides matching TRBD1. Germline CDR1 reads SEHNR; CDR2 reads FQNEAQ (reference sequence). V trimming: 4 bases; J trimming: 7 bases; junction bases outside the gene matches: 5. The CDR3 has 13 residues. CDR3: CASSSAGGLGYTF. CDR3 bases: TGTGCCAGCAGCTCTGCAGGGGGCCTTGGCTACACCTTC.

This CDR3 is CASSRTAYEQYF. Written as DNA, the CDR3 is TGCGCCAGCAGCCGGACAGCCTACGAGCAGTACTTC. V and J are TRBV5-1 and TRBJ2-7; weak D call: TRBD1 (6 bases). Germline V lookup: CDR1 SGHRS, CDR2 YFSETQ. This CDR3 region has 12 residues. V was cut by 4 bases and J by 2 bases, with 7 bases left in between. Drawing the rest from reference TRBV5-1 and TRBJ2-7, the complete variable domain is KAGVTQTPRYLIKTRGQQVTLSCSPISGHRSVSWYQQTPGQGLQFLFEYFSETQRNKGNFPGRFSGRQFSNSRSEMNVSTLELGDSALYLCASSRTAYEQYFGPGTRLTVT.

This chain connects TRBV6-1 to TRBJ1-2, with 7 nucleotides matching TRBD1. J lost 10 bases, V lost 3 bases, and 11 bases had no gene match. Germline V lookup: CDR1 MNHNS, CDR2 SASEGT. CDR3 size: 14 residues. The CDR3: CASSEGGQKVDYTF. The DNA of the CDR3 is TGTGCCAGCAGTGAGGGGGGACAGAAGGTTGACTACACCTTC.

The rearrangement links TRBV25-1 to TRBJ1-3, with D perhaps matching TRBD1 (6 bases). CDR1 MGHDK and CDR2 SYGVNS come from the germline V gene. This CDR3 has 15 amino acids. Trimming left V 4 bases short and J 7 bases short, with 17 bases between. The CDR3 loop is CASSGEGDMSNTIYF. CDR3 in DNA: TGTGCCAGCAGTGGTGAGGGGGACATGAGTAACACCATATATTTT.

The rearrangement uses TRBV6-4 and TRBJ2-1; D possibly corresponds to TRBD2 (7 bases). This CDR3 has 16 residues. CDR1 is MRHNA and CDR2 is SNTAGT in the germline V gene. V shed 4 bases and J shed 5 bases, with 18 bases lying between them. The CDR3 region is CASSAQGGAGHNEQFF. The CDR3 region has the DNA TGTGCCAGCAGTGCACAAGGGGGAGCGGGGCACAATGAGCAGTTCTTC.

The chain combines TRBV2 with TRBJ1-1; D gene ambiguous. Germline-derived CDR1 and CDR2 are SNHLY and FYNNEI. V was pared by 4 bases and J by 1 base, with 13 bases between. The CDR3 contains 15 residues. CDR3 in DNA: TGTGCCAGCAGTGGCTTCTCAGTAAGGAACACTGAAGCTTTCTTT. Translation: CASSGFSVRNTEAFF.

The chain combines TRBV7-9 with TRBJ2-2; possible D gene TRBD1, 5 bases. The germline gives CDR1 SEHNR, CDR2 FQNEAQ (reference sequence). This CDR3 region has 11 residues. Between the trimmed V and J ends, which lost 6 bases and 6 bases, there was a span of 5 bases. The CDR3 coding sequence is TGTGCCAGCAGAGGGGCCGGGGAGCTGTTTTTT. Translated, it gives CASRGAGELFF.

The CDR3 DNA is TGTGCCAGTAGAGACAGACCTCGCTCCTACAATGAGCAGTTCTTC. It codes for CASRDRPRSYNEQFF. The gene calls are TRBV19 and TRBJ2-1, with D possibly TRBD1 on 5 matching bases. V lost 6 bases and J lost 0, with 12 bases in between. The CDR3 is 15 residues long. Germline V gene lookup returns CDR1 LNHDA and CDR2 SQIVND (reference sequence).

The chain couples TRBV29-1 to TRBJ2-7; 9 positions match TRBD2. The V gene end was trimmed by 6 bases and the J gene end by 4 bases; junction bases not matched to a gene: 13. From germline, CDR1 is SQVTM and CDR2 ANQGSEA. The CDR3 runs 15 residues. The CDR3 region has the DNA TGCAGCGTGGCTAGATCTAGCGGGACACCTTACGAGCAGTACTTC. Translation gives CSVARSSGTPYEQYF.

This clone showed up just a few times. V is TRBV28 and J is TRBJ2-3; 8 bases are a match to TRBD2. The trim removed 7 bases at V and 1 base at J, leaving 16 bases unmatched. CDR1 MDHEN and CDR2 SYDVKM come from the germline V gene. There are 18 residues in the CDR3. CDR3: CASISLAGIGPGTDTQYF. CDR3 nucleotide sequence: TGTGCCAGCATTTCCCTAGCGGGCATAGGGCCTGGCACAGATACGCAGTATTTT. Based on the CDR3 plus reference TRBV28 and TRBJ2-3, the full variable domain is DVKVTQSSRYLVKRTGEKVFLECVQDMDHENMFWYRQDPGLGLRLIYFSYDVKMKEKGDIPEGYSVSREKKERFSLILESASTNQTSMYLCASISLAGIGPGTDTQYFGPGTRLTVL.

This clone was counted a single time. The chain carries TRBV27 and TRBJ2-1, with a possible D match to TRBD2 (6 bases). Trimming removed 5 bases from V and 4 bases from J, with 24 bases in between. The CDR3 extends over 18 amino acids. Looked up from germline, CDR1 is MNHEY and CDR2 is SMNVEV (reference sequence). The CDR3 DNA follows: TGTGCCAGCAGTCCCACTCAGTCTAGCGCGACGTTTTACAATGAGCAGTTCTTC. Translating it yields CASSPTQSSATFYNEQFF.